These 23 T cell receptor beta chains share one sample of origin, sequenced in a study of siplizumab effects on memory and regulatory T cells. The table came from immunoSEQ multiplex PCR; TCRdb's copy has only in-frame clones and leaves some out. This table has roughly 56,000 clones, 85% to 95% appearing once. Sequencing was done on a sample of CD8+ T cells sorted from blood. These receptors were taken from a human donor in good health.

This clone was recorded only once. The J gene is TRBJ2-5, the V gene TRBV7-9; D may be TRBD2 (5 bases). V lost 4 bases, J lost 7 bases, and 13 bases lay in between. CDR1 SEHNR and CDR2 FQNEAQ come from the germline V gene (reference sequence). CDR3 length: 13 amino acids. CDR3 loop: CASSSGFVGTQYF. For the CDR3, the DNA is TGTGCCAGCAGCTCGGGATTTGTAGGGACCCAGTACTTC.

This chain uses TRBV2 with TRBJ2-7, with TRBD2 matching over 7 bases. This CDR3 contains 16 residues. The V and J ends lost 3 bases and 3 bases, in that order; junction bases with no gene match: 11. CDR1 is SNHLY and CDR2 is FYNNEI in the germline V gene. The DNA for the CDR3 is TGTGCCAGCAGTGAGGGCAGCGGGAAGTTAGGCTACGAGCAGTACTTC. Translated, it gives CASSEGSGKLGYEQYF.

The V and J genes are TRBV5-4 and TRBJ2-7, with D hard to call. Trimming took 2 bases from V and 6 from J, leaving 15 bases between them. The CDR3 sequence is 14 residues long. Germline-derived CDR1 and CDR2 are SGHNT and YYREEE (reference sequence). CDR3 sequence reads: CASSLRGPQREQYF. Written as DNA, the CDR3 is TGTGCCAGCAGCTTACGTGGTCCCCAGCGCGAGCAGTACTTC.

This chain connects TRBV7-9 to TRBJ2-3; D is unresolved. This CDR3 contains 16 residues. Trimming took off 0 bases at V and 0 bases at J, with 10 bases between the two ends. Germline CDR1 SEHNR, CDR2 FQNEAQ (reference sequence). The CDR3 DNA is TGTGCCAGCAGCTTAGCGCAAGGACCAAGCACAGATACGCAGTATTTT. Residues: CASSLAQGPSTDTQYF.

The chain employs TRBV27 and TRBJ1-5; 7 nucleotides match TRBD1. The germline gives CDR1 MNHEY, CDR2 SMNVEV (reference sequence). This CDR3 is built from 13 residues. The ends lost 5 bases at V and 4 bases at J; junction bases unmatched: 2. CDR3 sequence (DNA): TGTGCCAGCAGTGAACAGGGGAATCAGCCCCAGCATTTT. Its protein is CASSEQGNQPQHF.

The chain links TRBV2 to TRBJ1-2; D is possibly TRBD1 (6 bases). The ends were cut back, 8 bases at V and 0 bases at J, with 25 bases in the middle. The germline CDR1 and CDR2 sequences are SNHLY and FYNNEI. This CDR3 contains 18 residues. The CDR3 DNA is TGTGCCAGCGACTCAGCTCCGGGACATAGCGATCCTAACTATGGCTACACCTTC. Its translation: CASDSAPGHSDPNYGYTF.

This chain uses TRBV6-5 with TRBJ2-2, with D unclear. CDR3 length equals 11 residues. The V gene lost 6 bases and the J gene lost 6 bases, with 5 bases spanning the gap. CDR1 and CDR2 from the germline V gene are MNHEY and SVGAGI. The CDR3 spells CASSAAGELFF. CDR3 coding DNA: TGTGCCAGCAGCGCGGCCGGGGAGCTGTTTTTT.

This clone was detected only once. This chain links TRBV4-1 with TRBJ2-1; the match to TRBD2 covers 12 bases. V lost 3 bases and J lost 4; bases outside the gene matches: 7. The germline V gene has CDR1 MGHRA and CDR2 YSYEKL. There are 17 residues in the CDR3. In DNA, the CDR3 is TGCGCCAGCAGCCACTTTAGGACTAGCGGGATGTACAATGAGCAGTTCTTC. It encodes CASSHFRTSGMYNEQFF.

The rearrangement uses TRBV7-6 and TRBJ2-7; 8 nucleotides align to TRBD2. This CDR3 has 16 residues. Germline loops: CDR1 SGHVS, CDR2 FNYEAQ. V shed 5 bases and J 5 bases; nucleotides not matched to a gene: 14. CDR3 in amino acids: CASSRGSGGPPDEQYF. Written as DNA, the CDR3 is TGTGCCAGCAGCAGGGGGTCGGGAGGGCCTCCCGACGAGCAGTACTTC.

The chain employs TRBV19 and TRBJ2-1; D tentatively fits TRBD1 or TRBD2 (5 bases each). The CDR3 has 14 amino acids. The germline V gene encodes CDR1 LNHDA and CDR2 SQIVND (reference sequence). Trimming took 3 bases from V and 5 from J, leaving 11 bases between them. CDR3 DNA sequence: TGTGCCAGTAGTATTTGGGACGGAAACAATGAGCAGTTCTTC. It yields the protein CASSIWDGNNEQFF.

The rearrangement joins TRBV2 to TRBJ1-5; no reliable D call. The length of the CDR3 is 15 residues. Germline V gene data show CDR1 as SNHLY and CDR2 as FYNNEI. V was cut by 2 bases and J by 0 bases, with 8 bases left in between. As DNA, the CDR3 is TGTGCCAGCAGTGAATCATCACTTAGCAATCAGCCCCAGCATTTT. Translation gives CASSESSLSNQPQHF.

The chain links TRBV7-8 to TRBJ1-6; TRBD1 agrees at 9 bases. V lost 5 bases and J lost 8; bases outside the gene matches: 4. From germline, CDR1 is SGHVS and CDR2 FQNEAQ. This CDR3 contains 14 residues. The CDR3 DNA follows: TGTGCCAGCAGCCCCGGGACAGGGTATTCACCCCTCCACTTT. Translation: CASSPGTGYSPLHF.

The gene calls are TRBV7-9 and TRBJ2-2; 7 bases line up with TRBD1. Germline CDR1 and CDR2: SEHNR and FQNEAQ (reference sequence). The CDR3 is made up of 15 amino acids. V shed 5 bases and J 3 bases; nucleotides not matched to a gene: 6. The CDR3 nucleotides read TGTGCCAGCAGCCCTGGACAGGAATACACCGGGGAGCTGTTTTTT. It encodes CASSPGQEYTGELFF.

In DNA form, the CDR3 reads TGCAGCGCCGGAGGGGGGCAGACCTGGTACAATGAGCAGTTCTTC. It is translated as CSAGGGQTWYNEQFF. The rearrangement uses TRBV29-1 and TRBJ2-1; D possibly matches TRBD1 or TRBD2 (6 bases each). This CDR3 is 15 amino acids long. The V end was cut by 7 bases, the J end by 4 bases, with 20 bases between. Germline values: CDR1 SQVTM, CDR2 ANQGSEA.

The J gene is TRBJ1-1, the V gene TRBV7-9; D unresolved. CDR3 length equals 12 residues. V lost 3 bases and J 0 bases, leaving 2 bases between the germline ends. Germline V gene data show CDR1 as SEHNR and CDR2 as FQNEAQ (reference sequence). CDR3 bases: TGTGCCAGCAGCTTTTTGAACACTGAAGCTTTCTTT. It yields the protein CASSFLNTEAFF.

V usage is TRBV19 and J usage is TRBJ2-7; D is unclear. The CDR3 loop spans 13 amino acids. The V gene's germline CDR1 is LNHDA and CDR2 SQIVND (reference sequence). The ends were cut back, 0 bases at V and 3 bases at J, with 6 bases in the middle. The chain's CDR3 is CASSIDGSYEQYF. CDR3 DNA: TGTGCCAGTAGTATAGATGGTAGCTACGAGCAGTACTTC. The whole variable domain, filled in from reference TRBV19 and TRBJ2-7, reads DGGITQSPKYLFRKEGQNVTLSCEQNLNHDAMYWYRQDPGQGLRLIYYSQIVNDFQKGDIAEGYSVSREKKESFPLTVTSAQKNPTAFYLCASSIDGSYEQYFGPGTRLTVT.

This chain joins TRBV7-8 and TRBJ1-2; D ambiguous. V dropped 3 bases and J dropped 8 bases, with 13 bases sitting between them. CDR3 length equals 13 residues. The germline CDR1 and CDR2 sequences are SGHVS and FQNEAQ. DNA of the CDR3: TGTGCCAGCAGCTTTGAGGGCTCGGACGGCTACACCTTC. Amino acid sequence: CASSFEGSDGYTF.

This chain joins TRBV9 and TRBJ2-7; possibly TRBD2 for D (6 bases). The V gene's germline CDR1 is SGDLS and CDR2 YYNGEE. V was pared by 0 bases and J by 4 bases, with 8 bases between. This CDR3 region has 13 residues. The CDR3 is CASSVEEGYEQYF. The CDR3 DNA reads as TGTGCCAGCAGCGTAGAGGAGGGGTACGAGCAGTACTTC.

The chain couples TRBV6-1 to TRBJ1-3; 7 bases map to TRBD1. Germline loops: CDR1 MNHNS, CDR2 SASEGT. Trimming removed 4 bases from V and 0 bases from J; junction bases left unmatched: 27. The CDR3 is made up of 23 amino acids. CDR3 coding DNA: TGTGCCAGCAGTGGAGCATACCGGGACAGCTCAACTTTGGAAGGTATCTCTGGAAACACCATATATTTT. It translates to CASSGAYRDSSTLEGISGNTIYF.

The V gene is TRBV7-9, the J gene TRBJ2-1; no clear D gene. Trimming took off 3 bases at V and 10 bases at J, with 1 base between the two ends. This CDR3 contains 9 residues. Germline CDR1 reads SEHNR; CDR2 reads FQNEAQ (reference sequence). CDR3 in DNA: TGTGCCAGCAGCTTGGAGCAGTTCTTC. This gives the protein CASSLEQFF.

The V and J genes are TRBV15 and TRBJ2-6; the D gene is possibly TRBD1 (5 bases). Germline assignment: CDR1 LNHNV and CDR2 YYDKDF (reference sequence). The V and J ends lost 3 bases and 2 bases respectively, with 20 bases between them. CDR3 size: 19 residues. The CDR3 here is CATSSATLLRVPGANVLTF. The DNA for the CDR3 is TGTGCCACCAGCAGCGCCACCTTACTCAGGGTACCTGGGGCCAACGTCCTGACTTTC.

The chain recombines TRBV7-9 with TRBJ1-2; perhaps TRBD1 as D (5 bases). The CDR3 has 12 amino acids. Germline V CDR1 and CDR2: SEHNR, FQNEAQ (reference sequence). The V end lost 5 bases, the J end lost 5 bases, and 9 bases lay between the germline ends. The CDR3 sequence is CASSQDKYGYTF. CDR3 coding DNA: TGTGCCAGCAGCCAGGACAAATATGGCTACACCTTC.

The rearrangement links TRBV2 to TRBJ1-5; D unclear. Germline V lookup: CDR1 SNHLY, CDR2 FYNNEI. The CDR3 totals 13 residues. V was cut by 6 bases and J by 3 bases, with 9 bases left in between. The CDR3 is CASRRRNNQPQHF. DNA of the CDR3: TGTGCCAGCAGAAGACGGAACAATCAGCCCCAGCATTTT.